This TCR beta chain stems from a study of naive and memory T cell subsets. Points from the study as a whole: The RNA method is potentially sensitive to activation and differentiation changes.

TCR cDNA received a 3' ligated oligonucleotide that carried a UMI. Whole blood, 2 to 2.5 ml, came from adult healthy volunteers. Unsorted total RNA, about 1 to 1000 ng, was DNase treated before reverse transcription. Amplification of ligated cDNA took four PCR rounds with SP2 and nested alpha and beta constant primers. Reverse transcription of blood and skin TCR RNA was primed at alpha and beta constant regions. One entry per CDR3 protein results from TCRdb running MiXCR on the 5' RACE reads. The repertoire holds roughly 60,000 distinct CDR3 sequences, approximately 8% seen once, with about a fifth in the top ten. Notes on this clonotype: The antigen is undetermined.

The CDR3 runs to 13 residues. V dropped 0 bases and J dropped 7 bases, with 10 bases sitting between them. Germline loops: CDR1 MNHEY, CDR2 SMNVEV (reference sequence). The clonotype originates from a female donor in good health. The chain carries TRBV27 and TRBJ2-7, with unresolved D. CDR3 sequence: CASSLSPATEQYF. The CDR3 nucleotides are TGTGCCAGCAGTTTATCCCCGGCCACGGAGCAGTACTTC.